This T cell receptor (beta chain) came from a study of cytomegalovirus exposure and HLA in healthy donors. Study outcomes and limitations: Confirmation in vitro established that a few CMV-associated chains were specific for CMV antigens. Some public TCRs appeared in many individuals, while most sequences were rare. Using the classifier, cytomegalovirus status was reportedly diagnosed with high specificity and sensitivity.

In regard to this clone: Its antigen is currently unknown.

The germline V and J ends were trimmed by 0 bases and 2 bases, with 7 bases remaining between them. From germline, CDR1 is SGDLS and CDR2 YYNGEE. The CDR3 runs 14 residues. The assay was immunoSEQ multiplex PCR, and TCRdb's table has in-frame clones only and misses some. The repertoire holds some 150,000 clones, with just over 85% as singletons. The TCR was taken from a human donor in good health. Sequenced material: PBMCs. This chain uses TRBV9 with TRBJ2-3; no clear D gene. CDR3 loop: CASSVGAATDTQYF. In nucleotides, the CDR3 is TGTGCCAGCAGCGTAGGTGCGGCCACAGATACGCAGTATTTT. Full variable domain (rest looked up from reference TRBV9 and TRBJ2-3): DSGVTQTPKHLITATGQRVTLRCSPRSGDLSVYWYQQSLDQGLQFLIQYYNGEERAKGNILERFSAQQFPDLHSELNLSSLELGDSALYFCASSVGAATDTQYFGPGTRLTVL.